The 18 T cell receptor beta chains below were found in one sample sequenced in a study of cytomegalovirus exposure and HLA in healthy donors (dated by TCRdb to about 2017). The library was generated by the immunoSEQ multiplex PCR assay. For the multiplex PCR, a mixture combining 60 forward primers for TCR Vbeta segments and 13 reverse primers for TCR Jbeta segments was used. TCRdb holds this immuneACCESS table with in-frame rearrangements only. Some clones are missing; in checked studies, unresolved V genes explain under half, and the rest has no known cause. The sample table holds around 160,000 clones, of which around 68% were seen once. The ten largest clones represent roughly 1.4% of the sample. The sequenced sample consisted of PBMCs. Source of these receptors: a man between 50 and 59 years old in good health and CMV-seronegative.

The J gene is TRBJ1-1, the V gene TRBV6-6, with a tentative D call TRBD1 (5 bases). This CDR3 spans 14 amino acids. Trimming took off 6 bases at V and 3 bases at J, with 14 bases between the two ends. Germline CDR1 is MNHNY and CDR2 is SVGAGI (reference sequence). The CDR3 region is CASSDQGSDTEAFF. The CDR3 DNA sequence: TGTGCCAGCAGCGATCAGGGAAGTGACACTGAAGCTTTCTTT.

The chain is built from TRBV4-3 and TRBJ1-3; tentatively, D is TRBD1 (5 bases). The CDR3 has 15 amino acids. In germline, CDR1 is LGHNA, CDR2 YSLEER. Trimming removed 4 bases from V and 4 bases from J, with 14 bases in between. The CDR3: CASSPSGGRGNTIYF. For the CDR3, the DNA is TGCGCCAGCAGCCCGTCGGGGGGGAGAGGAAACACCATATATTTT.

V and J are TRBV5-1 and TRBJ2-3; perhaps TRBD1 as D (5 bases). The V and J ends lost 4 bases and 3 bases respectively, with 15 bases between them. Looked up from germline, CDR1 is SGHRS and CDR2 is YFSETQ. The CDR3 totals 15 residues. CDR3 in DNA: TGCGCCAGCAGCCAGCAGGGCGGTTGGACAGATACGCAGTATTTT. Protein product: CASSQQGGWTDTQYF.

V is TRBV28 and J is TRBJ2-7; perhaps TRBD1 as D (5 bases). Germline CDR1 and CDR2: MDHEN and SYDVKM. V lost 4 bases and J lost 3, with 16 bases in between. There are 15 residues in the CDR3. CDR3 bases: TGTGCCAGCAGTTCCCCGGCAGGGTTAATCTACGAGCAGTACTTC. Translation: CASSSPAGLIYEQYF.

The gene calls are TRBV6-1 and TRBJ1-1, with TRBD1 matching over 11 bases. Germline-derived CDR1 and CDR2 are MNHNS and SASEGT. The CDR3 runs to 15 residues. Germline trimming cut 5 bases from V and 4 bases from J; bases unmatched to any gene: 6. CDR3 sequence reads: CASSHGTGGFTEAFF. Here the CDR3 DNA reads TGTGCCAGCAGTCACGGGACAGGGGGTTTCACTGAAGCTTTCTTT.

Here the CDR3 reads CASSSRDSRYEQYF. The CDR3 region has the DNA TGCGCCAGCAGCTCTCGGGACAGCAGGTACGAGCAGTACTTC. V is TRBV5-1 and J is TRBJ2-7; 7 positions agree with TRBD1. This CDR3 comprises 14 residues. V was pared by 3 bases and J by 4 bases, with 7 bases of the junction left unmatched. The germline V gene encodes CDR1 SGHRS and CDR2 YFSETQ.

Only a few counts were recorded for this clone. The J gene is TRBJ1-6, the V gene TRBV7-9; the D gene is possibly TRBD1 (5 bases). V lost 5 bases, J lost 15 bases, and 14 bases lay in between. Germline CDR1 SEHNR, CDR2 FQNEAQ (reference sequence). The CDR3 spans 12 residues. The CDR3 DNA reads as TGTGCCAGCAGCCCAGGGTTTACTCACCTCCACTTT. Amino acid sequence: CASSPGFTHLHF.

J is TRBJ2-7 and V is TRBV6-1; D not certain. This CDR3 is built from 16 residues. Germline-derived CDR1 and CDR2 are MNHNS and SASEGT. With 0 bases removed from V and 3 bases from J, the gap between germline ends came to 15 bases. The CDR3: CASSEALRVSGYEQYF. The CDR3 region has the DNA TGTGCCAGCAGTGAAGCGCTAAGAGTATCGGGCTACGAGCAGTACTTC.

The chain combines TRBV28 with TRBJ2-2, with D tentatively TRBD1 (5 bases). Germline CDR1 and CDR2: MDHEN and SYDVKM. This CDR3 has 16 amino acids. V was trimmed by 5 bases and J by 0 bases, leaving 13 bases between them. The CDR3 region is CASSRPLTANTGELFF. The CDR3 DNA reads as TGTGCCAGCAGTCGGCCATTGACAGCGAACACCGGGGAGCTGTTTTTT.

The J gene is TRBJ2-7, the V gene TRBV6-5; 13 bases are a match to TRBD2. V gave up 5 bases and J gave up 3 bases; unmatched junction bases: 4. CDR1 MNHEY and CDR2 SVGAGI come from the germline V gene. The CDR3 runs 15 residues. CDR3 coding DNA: TGTGCCAGCAGTCGGACTAGCGGGGGTGACTACGAGCAGTACTTC. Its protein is CASSRTSGGDYEQYF.

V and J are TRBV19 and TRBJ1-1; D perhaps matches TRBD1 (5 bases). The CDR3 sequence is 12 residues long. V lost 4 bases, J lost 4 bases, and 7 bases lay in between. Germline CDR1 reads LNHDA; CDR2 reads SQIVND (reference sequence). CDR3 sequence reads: CASSTGVTEAFF. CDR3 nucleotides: TGTGCCAGTAGTACGGGGGTCACTGAAGCTTTCTTT.

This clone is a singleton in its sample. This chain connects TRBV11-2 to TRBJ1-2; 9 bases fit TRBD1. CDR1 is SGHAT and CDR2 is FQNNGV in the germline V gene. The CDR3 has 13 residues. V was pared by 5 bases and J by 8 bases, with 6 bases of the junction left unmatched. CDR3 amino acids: CASSPDRGVGYTF. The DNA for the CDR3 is TGTGCCAGCAGCCCAGACAGGGGGGTAGGCTACACCTTC.

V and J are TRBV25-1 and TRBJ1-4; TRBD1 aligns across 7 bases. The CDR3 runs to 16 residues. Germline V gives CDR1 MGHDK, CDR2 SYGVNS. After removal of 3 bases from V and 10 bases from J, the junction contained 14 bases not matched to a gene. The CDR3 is CASSDEVTGAVGKLFF. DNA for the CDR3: TGTGCCAGCAGTGACGAGGTTACAGGGGCGGTCGGAAAACTGTTTTTT.

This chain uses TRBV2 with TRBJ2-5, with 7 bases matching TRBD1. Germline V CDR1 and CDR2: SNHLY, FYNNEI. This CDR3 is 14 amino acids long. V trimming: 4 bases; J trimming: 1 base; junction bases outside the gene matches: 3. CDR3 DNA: TGTGCCAGCAGTGGACGGGACAGCCAAGAGACCCAGTACTTC. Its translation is CASSGRDSQETQYF.

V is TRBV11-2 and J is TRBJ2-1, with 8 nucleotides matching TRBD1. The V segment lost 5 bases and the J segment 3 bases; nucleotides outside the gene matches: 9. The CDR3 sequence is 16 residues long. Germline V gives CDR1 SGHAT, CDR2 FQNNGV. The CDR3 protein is CASSPQRGQGYNEQFF. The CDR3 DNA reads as TGTGCCAGCAGCCCCCAAAGAGGACAGGGCTACAATGAGCAGTTCTTC.

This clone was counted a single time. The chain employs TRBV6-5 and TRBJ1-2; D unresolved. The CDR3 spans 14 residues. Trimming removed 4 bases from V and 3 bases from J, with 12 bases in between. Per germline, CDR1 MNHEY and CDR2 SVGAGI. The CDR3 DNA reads TGTGCCAGCAGTTTCCGCACTCCATACTATGGCTACACCTTC. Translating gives CASSFRTPYYGYTF.

The DNA for the CDR3 is TGCGCCAGCAGCTTGGGCGATTTCACCTATGGCTACACCTTC. Its protein is CASSLGDFTYGYTF. The chain links TRBV5-1 to TRBJ1-2; D unresolved. This CDR3 has 14 amino acids. V lost 0 bases to trimming and J lost 4 bases, with 10 bases between them. The germline V gene encodes CDR1 SGHRS and CDR2 YFSETQ.

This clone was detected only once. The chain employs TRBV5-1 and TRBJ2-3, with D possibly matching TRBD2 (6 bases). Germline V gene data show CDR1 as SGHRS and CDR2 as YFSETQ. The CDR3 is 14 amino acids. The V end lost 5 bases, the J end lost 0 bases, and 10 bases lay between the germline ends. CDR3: CASSSGTSTDTQYF. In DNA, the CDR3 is TGCGCCAGCAGTTCCGGGACTAGCACAGATACGCAGTATTTT.